A selection of T cell receptor beta chains follows, all from one sample in a study of T-cell memory formation after mild COVID-19. TCRdb independently ran MiXCR on the 5' RACE reads; one entry per CDR3 protein. Of about half a million distinct CDR3 sequences in the sample, around a sixth were seen once. The sample consisted of PBMCs or a T cell subset sorted from them (not recorded which). These TCRs come from an adult woman who had mild COVID-19 (a few samples of this study predate the infection). Cell type and time point are not known. The CDR3 runs from the conserved cysteine through the conserved F or W. A D gene is named only where the DNA matches it firmly. Not all rows give a size; the values are once, few, many and, for expanded clones, a class.

clone_size,v_call,j_call,d_call,cdr3_nt,cdr3_aa
few,TRBV12-3/TRBV12-4,TRBJ1-1,NA,TGTGCCAGCAGTTTTGATCGTGACGGGGCTGGGACTGAAGCTTTCTTT,CASSFDRDGAGTEAFF
NA,TRBV11-2,TRBJ2-7,NA,TGTGCCAGCAGCTGGTATGCGGGGTACGAGCAGTACTTC,CASSWYAGYEQYF
NA,TRBV4-2,TRBJ1-4,NA,TGTGCCAGCAGCCAATACGCGGAAGTAGCTAATGAAAAACTGTTTTTT,CASSQYAEVANEKLFF
NA,TRBV6-2/TRBV6-3,TRBJ1-1,TRBD1,TGTGCCAGCAGTTACCCCCACAGGGGAAGGGGTCGGACTGAAGCTTTCTTT,CASSYPHRGRGRTEAFF
few,TRBV23-1,TRBJ2-2,NA,TGCGCCAGCAGTCATCCTCACCCCCTCGCGAACACCGGGGAGCTGTTTTTT,CASSHPHPLANTGELFF
NA,TRBV5-1,TRBJ2-3,NA,TGCGCCAGCAGTTCCAGCGGCGGCACTAATACGCAGTATTTT,CASSSSGGTNTQYF
NA,TRBV18,TRBJ2-1,NA,TGTGCCAGCTCACCGGGCCCGGGGGGCTATGAGCAGTTCTTC,CASSPGPGGYEQFF
NA,TRBV18,TRBJ1-2,TRBD1,TGTGCCAGCTCACCAGAGACAGGGGGCAATGGCTATGGCTACACCTTC,CASSPETGGNGYGYTF
NA,TRBV11-3,TRBJ2-6,NA,TGTGCCAGCAGCTTATCGAGCAGGGCCTCTGGGGCCAACGTCCTGACTTTC,CASSLSSRASGANVLTF
many,TRBV7-2,TRBJ1-6,NA,TGTGCCAGCAGGTCGGGGGGAGTTTCACCCCTCCACTTT,CASRSGGVSPLHF
NA,TRBV10-3,TRBJ2-7,NA,TGTGCCATCAGTAACAGGTATCACGAGCAGTACTTC,CAISNRYHEQYF
NA,TRBV5-1,TRBJ2-7,TRBD2,TGCGCCAGCAGCTCAGTAGCGGGGGGGAAAACCTACGAGCAGTACTTC,CASSSVAGGKTYEQYF
NA,TRBV4-2,TRBJ1-4,NA,TGTGCCACCCAGGGCTCAGGGAACCCACCGAATGAAAAACTGTTTTTT,CATQGSGNPPNEKLFF
few,TRBV29-1,TRBJ1-4,NA,TGCAGCGTTGAGACACCAACTAATGAAAAACTGTTTTTT,CSVETPTNEKLFF
NA,TRBV13,TRBJ2-2,NA,TGTGCCAGCAGCTTAGGACAGGGCACTTATGCCGGGGAGCTGTTTTTT,CASSLGQGTYAGELFF